A selection of T cell receptor beta chains follows, all from one sample in a study of CD8+CD57+ T cells in acquired aplastic anemia. Each CDR3 protein gets one entry after TCRdb re-called the reads with MiXCR. Of over 100,000 distinct CDR3 sequences in the sample, roughly 40% were seen once. The source material was sorted CD4+, CD8+, or CD8+CD57+ T cells (not recorded which) from PBMCs. These receptors all stem from a human donor in good health, serving as a control. Both conserved end residues are part of each CDR3. D genes are given only for firm matches. The size entry is marked missing in some rows and otherwise reads once, few, many or a size class.

j_call clone_size d_call v_call cdr3_nt cdr3_aa
TRBJ1-2 few NA TRBV28 TGTGCCAGCAGTTTGGGGACGGAGTATCTCTATGGCTACACCTTC CASSLGTEYLYGYTF
TRBJ2-7 NA NA TRBV20-1 TGCAGTGCTAGAGATCCGGTTCACTCCTACGAGCAGTACTTC CSARDPVHSYEQYF
TRBJ1-6 many NA TRBV2 TGTGCCAGCAGTGCCGGACGGGATAATTCACCCCTCCACTTT CASSAGRDNSPLHF
TRBJ1-2 many NA TRBV6-1 TGTGCCAGCAATCGAGAGGGGGGTGGCTACACCTTC CASNREGGGYTF
TRBJ2-5 NA TRBD2 TRBV19 TGTGCCAGTAGTATAGGCGGGGGAGAGACCCAGTACTTC CASSIGGGETQYF
TRBJ1-1 many NA TRBV24-1 TGTGCCACCAGTGCCCCCGGGGTGGGCGCTGAAGCTTTCTTT CATSAPGVGAEAFF
TRBJ2-5 many NA TRBV20-1 TGCAGTGCTAGAGATTTTAGGATCCAAGAGACCCAGTACTTC CSARDFRIQETQYF
TRBJ2-2 few NA TRBV12-3/TRBV12-4 TGTGCCAGCAGTAAGAGACTCGCCGGGGAGCTGTTTTTT CASSKRLAGELFF
TRBJ1-1 few NA TRBV6-2/TRBV6-3 TGTGCCAGCAGTAGCAACCTCGGATGGACTGAAGCTTTCTTT CASSSNLGWTEAFF
TRBJ2-7 NA NA TRBV7-8 TGTGCCAGCAGCTTAGTTACGGGAGTGGACGAGCAGTACTTC CASSLVTGVDEQYF
TRBJ2-5 NA TRBD1 TRBV24-1 TGTGCCACCAGTGAGCCGACAGGGTTTCGAGAGACCCAGTACTTC CATSEPTGFRETQYF
TRBJ1-1 NA NA TRBV29-1 TGCAGCGTTGCACTCGAAACTGAGGCTTTCTTT CSVALETEAFF
TRBJ2-5 NA TRBD2 TRBV7-2 TGTGCCAGCAGCTCTAAGGCGGGGGGGGAAGAGACCCAGTACTTC CASSSKAGGEETQYF
TRBJ2-2 many NA TRBV5-4 TGTGCCAGCAGCCGAGACCAGGGTGACACCGGGGAGCTGTTTTTT CASSRDQGDTGELFF
TRBJ1-2 NA NA TRBV9 TGTGCCAGCAGCGTTCCCGGGGGCGATGGCTACACCTTC CASSVPGGDGYTF
TRBJ1-1 NA NA TRBV7-8 TGTGCCAGCAGCTTTTCGGGGAACACTGAAGCTTTCTTT CASSFSGNTEAFF
TRBJ2-1 NA TRBD1 TRBV24-1 TGTGCCACCGGGACAGGGGTACCTAATGAGCAGTTCTTC CATGTGVPNEQFF
TRBJ1-1 many TRBD1 TRBV6-1 TGTGCCAGCATGAGGGGGCTCACTGAAGCTTTCTTT CASMRGLTEAFF
TRBJ2-3 few TRBD1 TRBV10-3 TGTGCCATCAGTTCCTACCCGGGACAGGGTTTGGATACGCAGTATTTT CAISSYPGQGLDTQYF
TRBJ2-7 NA TRBD1 TRBV3-1 TGTGCCAGCAGCCAAGATCCGGGACAGGGCGACGAGCAGTACTTC CASSQDPGQGDEQYF
TRBJ1-2 NA TRBD1 TRBV24-1 TGTGCCACCAGTGACGCAAGGACAGGGGGCGCATATGGCTACACCTTC CATSDARTGGAYGYTF
TRBJ2-3 NA TRBD2 TRBV12-3/TRBV12-4 TGTGCCAGCAGTTTAATCGGGACTAGCGGGGGCACAGATACGCAGTATTTT CASSLIGTSGGTDTQYF
TRBJ2-3 many TRBD2 TRBV19 TGTGCCAGTAGTACCGGGGGGGGCACAGATACGCAGTATTTT CASSTGGGTDTQYF
TRBJ2-5 NA NA TRBV7-8 TGTGCCAGCAGCTTACGCAGGACCCAAGAGACCCAGTACTTC CASSLRRTQETQYF
TRBJ1-1 NA NA TRBV19 TGTGCCAGTAAAGGGGACACTGAAGCTTTCTTT CASKGDTEAFF
TRBJ2-4 NA NA TRBV29-1 TGCAGCGTTGAAAGGTTAGCCAGAAGCATTCAGTACTTC CSVERLARSIQYF
TRBJ1-5 many NA TRBV11-1 TGTGCCAGCAGCTCCCCCACGAGTCAGCCCCAGCATTTT CASSSPTSQPQHF
TRBJ1-1 few NA TRBV30 TGTGCCTGGAGAGGGCGAACAGGCCTGAACACTGAAGCTTTCTTT CAWRGRTGLNTEAFF
TRBJ1-2 many NA TRBV30 TGTGCCTGGAGTGAGAACTATGGCTACACCTTC CAWSENYGYTF
TRBJ2-3 once NA TRBV5-5 TGTGCCAGCAGTCCTGCGACTCGGAGCGGGGATACGCAGTATTTT CASSPATRSGDTQYF
TRBJ1-1 NA TRBD1 TRBV24-1 TGTGCCACCAGTGAAGGACAGGGGAAAACTGAAGCTTTCTTT CATSEGQGKTEAFF
TRBJ2-7 NA NA TRBV11-3 TGTGCCAGCAGCTTAGATGGGGAGCAGTACTTC CASSLDGEQYF
TRBJ1-1 once NA TRBV6-1 TGTGCCAGCAGAAGGGCTAATGAAGCTTTCTTT CASRRANEAFF
TRBJ2-7 many TRBD1 TRBV11-3 TGTGCCAGCAGCTCAACCTGGACAGGGAACGAGCAGTACTTC CASSSTWTGNEQYF
TRBJ1-6 NA TRBD1 TRBV10-3 TGTGCCATCAGTGGAGGGACAGGGGAAAGCTCACCCCTCCACTTT CAISGGTGESSPLHF
TRBJ2-3 few TRBD2 TRBV27 TGTGCCAGCAGTTCGGTAGCGGGAGTCACAGATACGCAGTATTTT CASSSVAGVTDTQYF
TRBJ2-6 many NA TRBV24-1 TGTGCCACCAGTGATGGGGGTGGGGCCAACGTCCTGACTTTC CATSDGGGANVLTF
TRBJ1-2 NA TRBD1 TRBV6-1 TGTGCCAGCAGGCCAGGGGGGTATGGCTACACCTTC CASRPGGYGYTF
TRBJ2-5 NA NA TRBV30 TGTGCCTGGAGTTCGGGGGGCTCAAGGTGGGGAGAGATCCAGTACTTC CAWSSGGSRWGEIQYF
TRBJ1-1 once TRBD1 TRBV2 TGTGCCAGCGGGAAGACAGGGAACAGGTTAGCGGCTTTCTTT CASGKTGNRLAAFF
TRBJ2-2 NA TRBD2 TRBV19 TGTGCCAGAAGGTTCCCGTTTTGGGGGGGCGGGGAGCTGTTTTTT CARRFPFWGGGELFF
TRBJ1-2 many TRBD1 TRBV7-9 TGTGCCAGCAGCTTATGGGGACAGGGGGCGAGAGATGGCTACACCTTC CASSLWGQGARDGYTF